Presented here are 3 T cell receptor beta chains from one specimen sequenced in a study of blood T cell repertoires in COVID-19. The method was immunoSEQ multiplex PCR; TCRdb's version includes in-frame clones alone and lacks a portion of them. The sample gives approximately 350,000 clones, about nine tenths of which show up once; about 7.3% is in the top ten. The sample taken for sequencing was peripheral blood. Source of these receptors: a woman between 65 and 79 years old with COVID-19, enrolled during active disease.

The rearrangement links TRBV5-8 to TRBJ1-4, with 9 bases lining up with TRBD1. The CDR3 extends over 15 amino acids. In germline, CDR1 is SGHTS, CDR2 YDEGEE. J gave up 4 bases and V 0 bases, and 1 base lay outside the gene matches. The CDR3 coding sequence is TGTGCCAGCAGCTTGGGACAGGGGGTTAATGAAAAACTGTTTTTT. This sequence encodes CASSLGQGVNEKLFF.

The rearrangement joins TRBV7-9 to TRBJ2-7; TRBD2 might be the D (5 bases). The germline V and J ends were trimmed by 2 bases and 3 bases, with 14 bases remaining between them. The CDR3 length is 15 residues. In germline, CDR1 is SEHNR, CDR2 FQNEAQ (reference sequence). As DNA, the CDR3 is TGTGCCAGCAGCTTAAACGGACTCCTGAACTACGAGCAGTACTTC. Protein sequence: CASSLNGLLNYEQYF.

V usage is TRBV29-1 and J usage is TRBJ2-5, with TRBD1 as a possible D gene (6 bases). Looked up from germline, CDR1 is SQVTM and CDR2 is ANQGSEA. Trimming shortened V by 4 bases and J by 4 bases, and 16 bases separated the two germline ends. This CDR3 is built from 14 residues. The CDR3 nucleotides are TGCAGCGTTGCCCTCGGGCAGGGGAGAGAGACCCAGTACTTC. Its protein product is CSVALGQGRETQYF. The entire variable domain, with the rest obtained from reference TRBV29-1 and TRBJ2-5, is as follows: SAVISQKPSRDICQRGTSLTIQCQVDSQVTMMFWYRQQPGQSLTLIATANQGSEATYESGFVIDKFPISRPNLTFSTLTVSNMSPEDSSIYLCSVALGQGRETQYFGPGTRLLVL.